The clone carrying this TCR beta chain came up many times. What it recognizes is unknown. The authors produced TCR alpha and TCR beta cDNA libraries with sample barcodes and UMIs by 5'RACE using constant-segment primers. Each CDR3 protein gets one entry after TCRdb re-called the 5' RACE reads with MiXCR. In the table there are roughly 200,000 distinct CDR3 sequences, 9.5% to 10% of which are singletons. Trimming took 8 bases from V and 8 from J; bases not matched to a gene: 13. The germline V gene has CDR1 SGHRS and CDR2 YFSETQ. CDR3 size: 15 residues. This sample was included in a study of T-cell memory formation after mild COVID-19. Across the whole study: Largely donor-specific TCR clusters were found.

Study observations and caveats: Clonal second-wave expansions that peaked on day 37 had unconfirmed SARS-CoV-2 specificity. The pre-infection memory compartment contained some responding clones, suggesting cross-reactive memory joined.

The receptor's source is a man between 18 and 35 years old who had mild COVID-19 (a few samples of this study predate the infection). Cell type and time point are not known. Sequencing was done on a sample of PBMCs or a T cell subset sorted from them (not recorded which). The gene calls are TRBV5-1 and TRBJ2-1; 10 nucleotides line up with TRBD2. CDR3 loop: CASFPLAGASHEQFF. CDR3 nucleotides: TGCGCCAGTTTCCCTCTAGCGGGGGCCTCCCATGAGCAGTTCTTC.